This T cell receptor (beta chain) was observed in a study of T cell repertoires in cytomegalovirus infection. This clonotype has a handful of counts. Its antigen is as yet unknown. One entry per CDR3 protein, called by TCRdb with MiXCR from the reads. The profile shows 250,000 or so distinct CDR3 sequences, over 15% of them singletons. Study-level results: HLA-C-restricted CMV clonotypes gave the most frequent clonotype in two of eight donors.

The germline V gene encodes CDR1 SGDLS and CDR2 YYNGEE. This CDR3 has 20 amino acids. V lost 1 base, J lost 0 bases, and 20 bases lay in between. The sample consisted of CD8+ T cells from PBMCs. The clonotype was recovered from a human donor in good health (CMV status not recorded). Some clones in this sample may be carry-over from other donors' samples. The chain couples TRBV9 to TRBJ2-6; weak D call: TRBD2 (5 bases). CDR3 nucleotides: TGTGCCAGCAGCGTAAGTCGAGGGTGGCAGGATAACTCTGGGGCCAACGTCCTGACTTTC. Translating gives CASSVSRGWQDNSGANVLTF.